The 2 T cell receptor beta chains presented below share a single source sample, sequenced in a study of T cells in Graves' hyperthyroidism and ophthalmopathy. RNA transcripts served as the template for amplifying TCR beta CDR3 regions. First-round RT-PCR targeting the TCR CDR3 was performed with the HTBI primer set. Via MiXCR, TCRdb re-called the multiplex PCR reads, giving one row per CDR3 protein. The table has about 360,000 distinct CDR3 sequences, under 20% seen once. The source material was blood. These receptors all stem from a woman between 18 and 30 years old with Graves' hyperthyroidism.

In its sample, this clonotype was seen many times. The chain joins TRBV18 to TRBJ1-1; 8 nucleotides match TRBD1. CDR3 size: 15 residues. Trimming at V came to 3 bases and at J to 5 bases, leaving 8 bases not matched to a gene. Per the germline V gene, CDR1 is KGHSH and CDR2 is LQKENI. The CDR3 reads CASSPVGQGRTEAFF. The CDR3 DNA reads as TGTGCCAGCTCACCGGTCGGACAGGGAAGGACTGAAGCTTTCTTT.

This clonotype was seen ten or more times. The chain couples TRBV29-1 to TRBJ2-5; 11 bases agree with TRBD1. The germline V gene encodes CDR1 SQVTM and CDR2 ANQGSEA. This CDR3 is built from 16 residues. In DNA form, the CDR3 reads TGCAGTACCCGACGAGGGACAGGGGGTTGGGGAGAGACCCAGTACTTC. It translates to CSTRRGTGGWGETQYF.